This note documents a single TCR beta chain sequence. Its antigen is currently not known. Per-base quality was not reported, and no clone a single base away is much larger than it. The CDR3 spans 14 residues, from the cysteine through the phenylalanine. CDR3 DNA is the only sequence kept; it has 42 bases, read in frame from the first base. Compared with germline, V lacks 5 bases and J lacks 6 bases; bases without a gene match: 4. Reading the germline V gene gives CDR1 SGHTA and CDR2 FQGNSA. Preparation of the library involved the immunoSEQ multiplex PCR assay. The immuneACCESS repertoire file appears here via TCRdb, limited to in-frame rearrangements. These files lack a portion of the clones; in checked studies, under half of the deficit traces to unresolved V genes, and the cause of the others is not known. This sample is represented by 84,000 or so clones; 91% of them were singletons. The top ten constitute less than 20% of the sample.

This sample was included in a study of control samples from healthy donors and cancer patients (dated by TCRdb to about 2020). The rearrangement joined TRBV7-2 to TRBJ1-6; TRBD1 fits 7 bases in the junction. Material for sequencing was blood. The TCR originated in a young man in good health. The CDR3 here reads CASSRDSLNSPLHF. At the DNA level, the sequence is TGTGCCAGCAGCCGGGACAGTCTTAATTCACCCCTCCACTTT.